The rows below give T cell receptor beta chains drawn from one sample of a study of blood T cells in healthy people across ages. TCRdb re-called the 5' RACE reads with MiXCR, one entry per CDR3 protein. The repertoire holds under 2,000,000 distinct CDR3 sequences, with around 50% as singletons. Material for sequencing was blood. The receptors stem from a woman between 35 and 50 years old in good health. The CDR3 runs from the conserved cysteine through the conserved F or W. Fields, in order: J gene, V gene, D gene, clone size, CDR3 DNA, CDR3 protein. A D gene is named only where the DNA matches it firmly. A clone size is listed for some rows: how often the clone was seen (once, few, many), or a class if it is expanded.

>TRBJ2-7|TRBV29-1|TRBD2|.
TGCAGCGTCGGGGCTGTAGCGGGGGTAGGAGGAGAGCAGTACTTC
CSVGAVAGVGGEQYF
>TRBJ1-2|TRBV9|TRBD1|few
TGTGCCAGCAGCGTAGTCACAGGGGTTGGCTACACCTTC
CASSVVTGVGYTF
>TRBJ2-1|TRBV4-2|TRBD1|.
TGTGCCAGCAGCCTCCGACAGGGCAGGGGCTCCTACAATGAGCAGTTCTTC
CASSLRQGRGSYNEQFF
>TRBJ2-3|TRBV12-3/TRBV12-4|.|.
TGTGCCAGCAGCCGGGCCGGGGGTACGCAGTATTTT
CASSRAGGTQYF
>TRBJ2-1|TRBV6-2/TRBV6-3|TRBD1|.
TGTGCCAGCACACTTTTCTGGACAGGGGAAAATGAGCAGTTCTTC
CASTLFWTGENEQFF
>TRBJ1-5|TRBV4-1|.|once
TGCGCCAGCAGCCAAGGGGCGGTTAGCAATCAGCCCCAGCATTTT
CASSQGAVSNQPQHF
>TRBJ1-2|TRBV29-1|TRBD1|few
TGCAGCGTTGAAGTCCGGACAGGGGGGGACTATGGCTACACCTTC
CSVEVRTGGDYGYTF
>TRBJ2-1|TRBV12-5|TRBD2|.
TGTGCTAGTGGTTTGGTCGGTTTCGAGCGGGGGGGCCGAGGAAATGAGCAGTTCTTC
CASGLVGFERGGRGNEQFF
>TRBJ2-3|TRBV20-1|TRBD1|.
TGCAGTGCTAGAGTAGGGACAGCAAGTGGCACAGATACGCAGTATTTT
CSARVGTASGTDTQYF
>TRBJ2-3|TRBV12-3/TRBV12-4|.|.
TGTGCCAGCAGTTTGAAGGGGCCCACAGATACGCAGTATTTT
CASSLKGPTDTQYF
>TRBJ2-3|TRBV5-1|TRBD2|many
TGTGCCAGCAGCTTAGCGGGGGGCACAGATACGCAGTATTTT
CASSLAGGTDTQYF
>TRBJ2-3|TRBV7-2|TRBD2|.
TGTGCCAGCAGCCCGGGACTAGCGCTCACAGATACGCAGTATTTT
CASSPGLALTDTQYF
>TRBJ2-7|TRBV6-2/TRBV6-3|.|.
TGTGCCAGCAGTTACTCCAGTTGTTGTAGCGAGCAGTACTTC
CASSYSSCCSEQYF
>TRBJ1-2|TRBV14|.|.
TGTGCCAGCAGCCATGGAGGGGCCAATAGTGGCTACACCTTC
CASSHGGANSGYTF
>TRBJ2-3|TRBV21-1|.|once
TGTGCCAGCAGACTCGACAGGGGGCGCATGGCAGATACGCAGTATTTT
CASRLDRGRMADTQYF
>TRBJ2-5|TRBV20-1|.|.
TGCAGTGCTGTTCTCCAGAACAAGGGGTTTTGGGAGACCCAGTACTTC
CSAVLQNKGFWETQYF
>TRBJ2-3|TRBV7-9|TRBD2|.
TGTGCCAGCAGCTTAAGCGGGGGGTTCCCAGATACGCAGTATTTT
CASSLSGGFPDTQYF
>TRBJ1-2|TRBV13|.|.
TGTGCCAGCAGCTCAACCGACGGACACGGCGGATACTATGGCTACACCTTC
CASSSTDGHGGYYGYTF
>TRBJ2-3|TRBV9|.|.
TGTGCCAGCAGCTCGACGGGGGGGACAGTAAGCACAGATACGCAGTATTTT
CASSSTGGTVSTDTQYF
>TRBJ2-1|TRBV20-1|TRBD2|few
TGCAGTGCTAGCCTCACTAGCGGGCTTTACAATGAGCAGTTCTTC
CSASLTSGLYNEQFF
>TRBJ1-6|TRBV3-1|.|.
TGTGCCAGCGGAACTAATTCACCCCTCCACTTT
CASGTNSPLHF
>TRBJ2-5|TRBV13|TRBD2|few
TGTGCCAGCAGCCCGGGACGAGCGGGGGCGGAGACCCAGTACTTC
CASSPGRAGAETQYF
>TRBJ2-3|TRBV24-1|.|few
TGTGCCACCAGTGACCCGACCGAACGGGGTACGCAGTATTTT
CATSDPTERGTQYF
>TRBJ1-2|TRBV14|.|few
TGTGCCAGCAGCCAAGATTACAGGGACTATGGCTACACCTTC
CASSQDYRDYGYTF
>TRBJ1-1|TRBV11-1|TRBD1|.
TGCGCCAGCAGCATCTACAGGGGGGGCACTGAAGCTTTCTTT
CASSIYRGGTEAFF
>TRBJ1-2|TRBV29-1|.|.
TGCAGCCCCGGGCCCCAGACGTATGGCTACACCTTC
CSPGPQTYGYTF
>TRBJ2-7|TRBV6-2/TRBV6-3|TRBD1|.
TGTGCCAGCAGAGACCCCGGGACAGTCTCCTACGAGCAGTACTTC
CASRDPGTVSYEQYF
>TRBJ2-2|TRBV7-2|.|.
TGTGCCAGCAGCTTAGCGGTGGAGGACGGATGGCACACCGGGGAGCTGTTTTTT
CASSLAVEDGWHTGELFF
>TRBJ2-2|TRBV20-1|TRBD2|.
TGCAGTGCTAGCCGGGGGGGCCTCGACACCGGGGAGCTGTTTTTT
CSASRGGLDTGELFF
>TRBJ1-1|TRBV29-1|TRBD1|.
TGCAGCGTTGGGACAGGAACGAACACTGAAGCTTTCTTT
CSVGTGTNTEAFF
>TRBJ2-6|TRBV6-2/TRBV6-3|.|.
TGTGCCAGCAGTTACTCGCTGGGTCCCCTCTCTGGGGCCAACGTCCTGACTTTC
CASSYSLGPLSGANVLTF
>TRBJ1-1|TRBV6-4|TRBD1|few
TGTGCCAGCAGTGACACGTGGGACAGGCCTTTCTTT
CASSDTWDRPFF
>TRBJ2-7|TRBV6-5|TRBD2|.
TGTGCCAGCAGTTACTCGGGGGGGTCGGGGGAGCAGTACTTC
CASSYSGGSGEQYF
>TRBJ1-6|TRBV20-1|.|.
TGCAGTGCTAGAAGAACGGGGAGGAATTCACCCCTCCACTTT
CSARRTGRNSPLHF
>TRBJ2-7|TRBV10-3|.|few
TGTGCCATCAGTGAGTCGGGCCGGGGGGCCGGATACGAGCAGTACTTC
CAISESGRGAGYEQYF
>TRBJ2-5|TRBV25-1|TRBD1|few
TGTGCCAGCAGTGAAACAGGGGAAGAGACCCAGTACTTC
CASSETGEETQYF